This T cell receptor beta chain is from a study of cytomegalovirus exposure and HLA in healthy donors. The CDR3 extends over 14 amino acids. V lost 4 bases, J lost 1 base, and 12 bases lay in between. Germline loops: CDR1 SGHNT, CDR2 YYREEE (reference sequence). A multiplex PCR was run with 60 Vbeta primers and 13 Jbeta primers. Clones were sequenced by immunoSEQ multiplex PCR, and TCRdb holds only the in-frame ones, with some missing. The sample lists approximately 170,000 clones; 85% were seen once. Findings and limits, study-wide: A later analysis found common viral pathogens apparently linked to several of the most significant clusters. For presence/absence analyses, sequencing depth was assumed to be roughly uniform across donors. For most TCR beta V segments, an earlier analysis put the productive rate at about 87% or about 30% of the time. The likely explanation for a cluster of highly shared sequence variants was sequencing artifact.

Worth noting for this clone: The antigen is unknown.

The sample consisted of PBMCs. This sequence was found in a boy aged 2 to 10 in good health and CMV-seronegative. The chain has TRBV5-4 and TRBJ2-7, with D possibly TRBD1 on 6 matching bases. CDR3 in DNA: TGTGCCAGCAGCGTGGAACAGGGATCCTACGAGCAGTACTTC. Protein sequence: CASSVEQGSYEQYF.